This entry describes one TCR beta chain. The length of the CDR3 is 12 residues. The V end was cut by 3 bases, the J end by 4 bases, with 6 bases between. CDR1 and CDR2 from the germline V gene are SQVTM and ANQGSEA. These data come from a study of blood T cell repertoires in COVID-19. Participant ages covered about 18 to 89 years across 24 US areas. Cohort allocation depended upon clinical history that participants reported. Authors' processing steps: Reference gene primer amplification yielded estimated nucleated cell counts. Generated by immunoSEQ multiplex PCR, the TCRdb table keeps only in-frame clones and is missing some. The V and J calls and clone size come from that table; D and trimming were worked out from the DNA. The sample holds approximately 210,000 clones; roughly three quarters are singletons and the top ten take 17%.

V is TRBV29-1 and J is TRBJ2-2, with a possible D match to TRBD2 (5 bases). This TCR derives from a woman between 50 and 59 years old with acute COVID-19. The source material was PBMCs or T cells enriched from blood (not recorded which). The CDR3 reads CSVEAGTGELFF. In nucleotides, the CDR3 is TGCAGCGTTGAGGCGGGCACCGGGGAGCTGTTTTTT.